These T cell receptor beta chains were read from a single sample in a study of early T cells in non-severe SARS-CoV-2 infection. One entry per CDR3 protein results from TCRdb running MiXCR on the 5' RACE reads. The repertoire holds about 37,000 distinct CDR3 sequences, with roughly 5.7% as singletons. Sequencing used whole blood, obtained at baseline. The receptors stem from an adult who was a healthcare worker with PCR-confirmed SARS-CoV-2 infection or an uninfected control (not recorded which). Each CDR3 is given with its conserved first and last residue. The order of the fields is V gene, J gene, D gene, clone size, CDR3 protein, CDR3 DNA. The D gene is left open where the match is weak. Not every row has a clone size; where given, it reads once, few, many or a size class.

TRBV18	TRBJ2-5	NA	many	CASSPRSGLQETQYF	TGTGCCAGCTCACCACGAAGTGGTCTTCAAGAGACCCAGTACTTC
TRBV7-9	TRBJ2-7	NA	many	CASSLSPYEQYF	TGTGCCAGCAGCTTAAGTCCCTACGAGCAGTACTTC
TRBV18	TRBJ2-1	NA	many	CASSPRQGGDNEQFF	TGTGCCAGCTCACCTCGGCAGGGAGGAGACAATGAGCAGTTCTTC
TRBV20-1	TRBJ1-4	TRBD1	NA	CSARRTGRLLNEKLFF	TGCAGTGCTAGAAGGACAGGGAGGCTCCTTAATGAAAAACTGTTTTTT
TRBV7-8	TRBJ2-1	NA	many	CASSLGRGLNYNEQFF	TGTGCCAGCAGCTTAGGGAGGGGTCTGAACTACAATGAGCAGTTCTTC
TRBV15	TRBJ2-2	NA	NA	CATSRDAARELFF	TGTGCCACCAGCAGAGATGCGGCGAGGGAGCTGTTTTTT
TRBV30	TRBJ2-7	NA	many	CAWRSAGTLPEQYF	TGTGCCTGGAGGTCAGCGGGCACCCTTCCCGAGCAGTACTTC
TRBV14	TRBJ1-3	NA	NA	CASSTSSENTIYF	TGTGCCAGCAGTACTAGCTCTGAAAACACCATATATTTT
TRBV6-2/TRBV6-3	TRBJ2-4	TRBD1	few	CASSLGTDIGKNIQYF	TGTGCCAGCAGTTTGGGGACAGACATAGGCAAAAACATTCAGTACTTC
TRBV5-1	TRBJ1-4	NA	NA	CASSLDGKPNEKLFF	TGCGCCAGCAGCTTGGATGGCAAACCTAATGAAAAACTGTTTTTT
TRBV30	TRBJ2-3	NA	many	CAWSVSSGPYTDTQYF	TGTGCCTGGAGTGTATCCAGCGGGCCTTACACAGATACGCAGTATTTT
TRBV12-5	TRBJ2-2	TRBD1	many	CASGYSSGTGGTGELFF	TGTGCTAGTGGTTACTCCTCCGGGACAGGGGGAACCGGGGAGCTGTTTTTT
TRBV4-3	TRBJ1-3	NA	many	CASSQDGNTIYF	TGCGCCAGCAGCCAAGATGGAAACACCATATATTTT
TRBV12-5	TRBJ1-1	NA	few	CAPGNTEAFF	TGTGCCCCAGGGAACACTGAAGCTTTCTTT
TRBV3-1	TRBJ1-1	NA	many	CASSPLGDTEAFF	TGTGCCAGCAGCCCCTTGGGGGACACTGAAGCTTTCTTT
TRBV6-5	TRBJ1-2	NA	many	CASRLDSTTNYGYTF	TGTGCCAGCAGGCTGGACAGCACCACTAACTATGGCTACACCTTC
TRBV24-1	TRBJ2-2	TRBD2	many	CATGRGTSETGELFF	TGTGCCACCGGCCGCGGGACTAGCGAGACCGGGGAGCTGTTTTTT
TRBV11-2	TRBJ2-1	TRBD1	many	CASSFPRQGSYNEQFF	TGTGCCAGCAGCTTCCCCCGACAGGGGTCTTACAATGAGCAGTTCTTC
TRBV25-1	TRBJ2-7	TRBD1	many	CASSEGAFGTEPYEQYF	TGTGCCAGCAGTGAAGGTGCTTTTGGGACAGAGCCCTACGAGCAGTACTTC
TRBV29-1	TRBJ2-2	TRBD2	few	CSVGSTSGTGELFF	TGCAGCGTTGGATCCACTAGCGGTACCGGGGAGCTGTTTTTT
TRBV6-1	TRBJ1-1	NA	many	CASTQTEAFF	TGTGCCAGCACGCAAACTGAAGCTTTCTTT
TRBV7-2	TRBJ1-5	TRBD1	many	CASSRGTGRGQPQHF	TGTGCCAGCAGCAGAGGGACAGGGCGGGGGCAGCCCCAGCATTTT
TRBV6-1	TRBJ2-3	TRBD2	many	CASSEGTSGIRSDTQYF	TGTGCCAGCAGTGAAGGAACTAGCGGGATCCGGTCAGATACGCAGTATTTT
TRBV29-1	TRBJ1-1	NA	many	CSVEGPQTEAFF	TGCAGCGTTGAAGGCCCACAAACTGAAGCTTTCTTT
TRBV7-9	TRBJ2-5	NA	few	CASSLDPGKRLQETQYF	TGTGCCAGCAGCTTAGATCCCGGGAAAAGGCTCCAAGAGACCCAGTACTTC
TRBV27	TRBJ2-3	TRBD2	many	CASSPRLAGAPDTQYF	TGTGCCAGCAGTCCGCGACTAGCGGGAGCCCCAGATACGCAGTATTTT
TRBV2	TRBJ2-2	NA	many	CASRRQKTNTGELFF	TGTGCCAGCAGGAGACAGAAGACGAACACCGGGGAGCTGTTTTTT
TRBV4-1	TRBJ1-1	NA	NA	CASSQGQLNTEAFF	TGCGCCAGCAGCCAAGGACAGTTGAACACTGAAGCTTTCTTT
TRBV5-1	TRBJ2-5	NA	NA	CASRDSKETQYF	TGCGCCAGCAGGGATTCCAAAGAGACCCAGTACTTC
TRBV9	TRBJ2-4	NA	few	CASSVGGNGDIQYF	TGTGCCAGCAGCGTAGGTGGCAACGGGGACATTCAGTACTTC
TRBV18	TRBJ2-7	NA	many	CASSPYSSSGEQYF	TGTGCCAGCTCACCATATAGCAGTTCGGGCGAGCAGTACTTC
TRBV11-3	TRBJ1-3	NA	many	CASSPTRISGNTIYF	TGTGCCAGCAGTCCCACCCGAATCTCTGGAAACACCATATATTTT
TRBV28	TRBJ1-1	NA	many	CASIRAGRNTEAFF	TGTGCCAGCATCCGGGCAGGCAGGAACACTGAAGCTTTCTTT
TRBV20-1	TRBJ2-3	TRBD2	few	CSARDVTSGWGDTQYF	TGCAGTGCTAGAGATGTCACTAGCGGGTGGGGAGATACGCAGTATTTT
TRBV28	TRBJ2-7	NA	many	CASSFPQGTYEQYF	TGTGCCAGCAGCTTCCCTCAGGGGACCTACGAGCAGTACTTC
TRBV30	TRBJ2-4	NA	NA	CAWRKSGLNIQYF	TGTGCCTGGAGAAAATCAGGGTTAAACATTCAGTACTTC
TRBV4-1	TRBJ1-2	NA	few	CASSQDRDYGYTF	TGCGCCAGCAGCCAAGACAGGGACTATGGCTACACCTTC